One sample yielded the 9 T cell receptor beta chains listed below, sequenced in a study of blood T cell repertoires in COVID-19. Using immunoSEQ multiplex PCR, the repertoire was profiled, and TCRdb retains in-frame clones only, with some absent. The sample carries roughly 150,000 clones, 86% recorded once. The source material was PBMCs or T cells enriched from blood (not recorded which). The source is a man in his fifties or sixties who had recovered from COVID-19.

This chain's CDR3 is CASSGDNYEQYF. CDR3 nucleotides: TGTGCCAGCAGTGGAGACAATTACGAGCAGTACTTC. The rearrangement links TRBV2 to TRBJ2-7; the D is unclear. CDR3 length: 12 residues. CDR1 and CDR2 from the germline V gene are SNHLY and FYNNEI. The germline V and J ends were trimmed by 4 bases and 4 bases, with 8 bases remaining between them.

The V gene is TRBV7-9, the J gene TRBJ2-7; D is possibly TRBD2 (5 bases). CDR1 and CDR2 from the germline V gene are SEHNR and FQNEAQ (reference sequence). Trimming shortened V by 2 bases and J by 6 bases, and 8 bases separated the two germline ends. The CDR3 runs to 12 residues. This CDR3 is CASSLIGGEQYV. The CDR3 DNA is TGTGCCAGCAGCTTAATTGGAGGCGAGCAGTACGTC.

The chain links TRBV3-1 (or the pseudogene TRBV3-2) to TRBJ1-2; 9 nucleotides match TRBD1. The CDR3 consists of 15 residues. The J segment lost 7 bases and the V segment lost 3 bases, leaving 9 bases of the junction unmatched. CDR1 is LGHDT, CDR2 YNNKEL, per germline (reference sequence). The CDR3 here is CASSQFGQGIRGYTF. The CDR3 DNA sequence: TGTGCCAGCAGCCAGTTTGGACAGGGGATTCGTGGCTACACCTTC.

Turning to this clone: The sample carries other DNA sequences with the same CDR3. The chain uses TRBV7-9 and TRBJ2-1; D is possibly TRBD2 (5 bases). Looked up from germline, CDR1 is SEHNR and CDR2 is FQNEAQ (reference sequence). This CDR3 has 15 amino acids. V was pared by 5 bases and J by 0 bases, with 11 bases between. The CDR3 bases are TGTGCCAGCAGCCCCAGCGGAAGCTCCTACAATGAGCAGTTCTTC. Its protein product is CASSPSGSSYNEQFF. Drawing the rest from reference TRBV7-9 and TRBJ2-1, the complete variable domain is DTGVSQNPRHKITKRGQNVTFRCDPISEHNRLYWYRQTLGQGPEFLTYFQNEAQLEKSRLLSDRFSAERPKGSFSTLEIQRTEQGDSAMYLCASSPSGSSYNEQFFGPGTRLTVL.

The chain combines TRBV24-1 with TRBJ2-1; possibly TRBD1 for D (5 bases). V was shortened by 4 bases and J by 7 bases, with 16 bases between the two germline ends. Germline CDR1 is KGHDR and CDR2 is SFDVKD. This CDR3 has 15 amino acids. The CDR3 bases are TGTGCCACCAGTGAATACCGGTTGGGGCGGAATGAGCAGTTCTTC. Translation: CATSEYRLGRNEQFF.

This chain joins TRBV5-1 and TRBJ1-1, with D perhaps matching TRBD1 (5 bases). The germline V gene has CDR1 SGHRS and CDR2 YFSETQ. Trimming removed 2 bases at V and 4 bases at J, with 18 bases between. This CDR3 comprises 16 residues. CDR3 in DNA: TGCGCCAGCAGCTTAATTCTGGGGGGTGGGAGCACTGAAGCTTTCTTT. Encoded protein: CASSLILGGGSTEAFF.

This chain joins TRBV5-4 and TRBJ1-1, with 7 positions matching TRBD1. CDR1 is SGHNT and CDR2 is YYREEE in the germline V gene (reference sequence). V gave up 3 bases and J gave up 3 bases; unmatched junction bases: 8. The length of the CDR3 is 15 residues. CDR3 sequence reads: CASSWGKGADTEAFF. The CDR3 bases are TGTGCCAGCAGCTGGGGGAAGGGGGCGGACACTGAAGCTTTCTTT.

This clone came up a few times. The gene calls are TRBV28 and TRBJ2-7; perhaps TRBD2 as D (5 bases). This CDR3 region has 14 residues. CDR1 and CDR2 from the germline V gene are MDHEN and SYDVKM. Trimming left V 8 bases short and J 1 base short, with 15 bases between. CDR3 sequence reads: CASHIGGQSYEQYF. Written as DNA, the CDR3 is TGTGCCAGCCATATCGGCGGGCAGTCCTACGAGCAGTACTTC.

V gene TRBV19 combines with J gene TRBJ2-2; 7 nucleotides align to TRBD1. The V segment lost 3 bases and the J segment 0 bases; nucleotides outside the gene matches: 4. The CDR3 length is 16 residues. Germline-derived CDR1 and CDR2 are LNHDA and SQIVND (reference sequence). The DNA for the CDR3 is TGTGCCAGTAGTATTATAGGGGGCTCGAACACCGGGGAGCTGTTTTTT. Translating it yields CASSIIGGSNTGELFF.